This TCR beta chain was captured by sequencing in a study of blood T cell repertoires in COVID-19. Authors' analysis steps: Amplification with reference gene primers provided the estimates of nucleated cell counts. Measured with immunoSEQ multiplex PCR; TCRdb has only the in-frame clones, and not every one. That table supplies the V and J calls and clone size; D and trimming were determined from the DNA. The table includes approximately 490,000 clones, around 87% detected once. Trimming cost V 4 bases and J 3 bases; bases outside gene matches: 5. The CDR3 contains 15 residues. Germline CDR1 reads SGHNT; CDR2 reads YYREEE (reference sequence).

This clonotype originated in a woman aged 18-29 years who had recovered from COVID-19. Material: PBMCs or T cells enriched from blood (not recorded which). The chain combines TRBV5-4 with TRBJ1-3, with 9 bases identical to TRBD1. CDR3 sequence (DNA): TGTGCCAGCAGCCGGACAGGGGCTGGTGGAAACACCATATATTTT. This encodes CASSRTGAGGNTIYF.